Below, 8 T cell receptor beta chains from the same sample are listed, as sequenced in a study of T cells in Graves' hyperthyroidism and ophthalmopathy. The TCR beta CDR3 regions underwent amplification using RNA transcripts as the source. In the first-round RT-PCR of the TCR CDR3, the HTBI primer set was used. MiXCR, run by TCRdb on the multiplex PCR reads, gives a single entry per CDR3 protein. In the table there are 610,000 or so distinct CDR3 sequences, 46% of which are singletons. What was sequenced was peripheral blood or thyroid tissue (not recorded which). The receptors were gathered from a woman aged 18-35 years with Graves' hyperthyroidism.

In this sample, this clonotype turned up many times. The gene calls are TRBV12-3 or TRBV12-4 and TRBJ2-5, with D maybe TRBD1 (6 bases). The CDR3 extends over 15 amino acids. With 6 bases removed from V and 2 bases from J, the gap between germline ends came to 16 bases. Here the CDR3 DNA reads TGTGCCAGCAGCCCGGGGACGGACAGACAAGAGACCCAGTACTTC. Translation gives CASSPGTDRQETQYF.

This clonotype was seen ten or more times. The V gene is TRBV15, the J gene TRBJ2-6; 10 nucleotides agree with TRBD1. V lost 5 bases, J lost 0 bases, and 1 base stayed unmatched. This CDR3 is built from 16 residues. Per germline, CDR1 LNHNV and CDR2 YYDKDF (reference sequence). In DNA, the CDR3 is TGTGCCACCAGCGGACAGGGGGTCTCTGGGGCCAACGTCCTGACTTTC. Translation gives CATSGQGVSGANVLTF.

The DNA of the CDR3 is TGCAGCAGCCCGGGAGGGAGGAGGTTGGCTTTCTTT. It specifies CSSPGGRRLAFF. The genes are TRBV29-1 and TRBJ1-1; D is uncertain. There are 12 residues in the CDR3. Germline loops: CDR1 SQVTM, CDR2 ANQGSEA. V was shortened by 8 bases and J by 11 bases, with 21 bases between the two germline ends.

At least ten counts were recorded for this clonotype. This chain connects TRBV4-1 to TRBJ1-1; 7 nucleotides agree with TRBD1. The CDR3 is made up of 15 amino acids. Trimming at V came to 4 bases and at J to 2 bases, leaving 7 bases not matched to a gene. Germline CDR1 and CDR2: MGHRA and YSYEKL. The CDR3: CASSRWDSQNTEAFF. As DNA, the CDR3 is TGCGCCAGCAGCCGCTGGGACAGTCAAAACACTGAAGCTTTCTTT.

This clonotype was counted ten times or more. The gene calls are TRBV5-6 and TRBJ1-5; no definite D call. The CDR3 length is 15 residues. Germline-derived CDR1 and CDR2 are SGHDT and YYEEEE. V was pared by 1 base and J by 3 bases, with 11 bases between. DNA of the CDR3: TGTGCCAGCAGCTTGTGGTGGGAGTCCAATCAGCCCCAGCATTTT. Its protein product is CASSLWWESNQPQHF.

The V gene is TRBV12-3 or TRBV12-4, the J gene TRBJ2-7, with TRBD2 identical over 9 bases. V was clipped by 6 bases and J by 0 bases; unmatched bases: 3. This CDR3 comprises 14 residues. The CDR3: CASRPSGISYEQYF. As DNA, the CDR3 is TGTGCCAGCAGGCCTAGCGGGATCTCCTACGAGCAGTACTTC.

This clonotype was detected ten times or more. V and J are TRBV3-1 and TRBJ2-2; D possibly matches TRBD1 or TRBD2 (5 bases each). The CDR3 length is 15 residues. V was clipped by 0 bases and J by 6 bases, with 11 bases between them. Per the germline V gene, CDR1 is LGHDT and CDR2 is YNNKEL (reference sequence). The CDR3 coding sequence is TGTGCCAGCAGCCAAGAGCTGAGGGGAGCCGGGGAGCTGTTTTTT. As protein: CASSQELRGAGELFF.

The chain employs TRBV3-1 and TRBJ2-7, with 8 bases lining up with TRBD2. Germline V gene data show CDR1 as LGHDT and CDR2 as YNNKEL (reference sequence). The V gene end was trimmed by 1 base and the J gene end by 6 bases; junction bases not matched to a gene: 8. The CDR3 has 15 amino acids. The CDR3 region is CASSQVIAGGLEQYF. The CDR3 nucleotides read TGTGCCAGCAGCCAAGTAATCGCGGGAGGCCTCGAGCAGTACTTC.